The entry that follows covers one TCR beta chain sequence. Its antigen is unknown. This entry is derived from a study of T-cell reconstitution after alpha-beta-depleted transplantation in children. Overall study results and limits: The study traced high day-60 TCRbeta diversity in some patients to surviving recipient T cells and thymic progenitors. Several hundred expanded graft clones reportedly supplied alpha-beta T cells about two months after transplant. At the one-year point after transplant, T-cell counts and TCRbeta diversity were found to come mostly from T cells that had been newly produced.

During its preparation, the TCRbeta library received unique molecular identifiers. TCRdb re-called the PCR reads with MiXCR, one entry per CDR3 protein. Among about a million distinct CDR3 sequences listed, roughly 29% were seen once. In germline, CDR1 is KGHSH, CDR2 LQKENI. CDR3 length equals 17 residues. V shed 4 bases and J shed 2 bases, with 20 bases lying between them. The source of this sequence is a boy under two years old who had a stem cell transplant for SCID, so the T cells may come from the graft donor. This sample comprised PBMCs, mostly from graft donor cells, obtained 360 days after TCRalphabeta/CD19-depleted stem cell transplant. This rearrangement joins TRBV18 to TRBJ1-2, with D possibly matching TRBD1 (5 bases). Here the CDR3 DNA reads TGTGCCAGCTCACGGGCAGGGATAGGTGTGCAAAACTATGGCTACACCTTC. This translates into CASSRAGIGVQNYGYTF.